The 15 T cell receptor beta chains presented below share a single source sample, sequenced in a study of T cells in localized non-small cell lung cancer. Profiling relied on immunoSEQ multiplex PCR, and the TCRdb table lists in-frame clones only, not all of them. The sample carries about 26,000 clones, approximately 86% recorded once. The material sequenced was peripheral blood, taken before any cancer treatment. These receptors were collected from a female donor at least 60 years old with stage II squamous cell lung carcinoma.

The V call is TRBV6-9, the J call TRBJ1-5; TRBD1 might be the D (5 bases). Germline V lookup: CDR1 MNHGY, CDR2 SVAAGI. V was cut by 5 bases and J by 1 base, with 12 bases left in between. CDR3 size: 15 residues. The CDR3 DNA reads as TGTGCCAGCAGTCTACAGAGGGGAAGCAATCAGCCCCAGCATTTT. It is translated as CASSLQRGSNQPQHF.

The chain is built from TRBV10-1 and TRBJ1-3; no firm D call. The germline V and J ends were trimmed by 6 bases and 2 bases, with 8 bases remaining between them. This CDR3 spans 13 amino acids. Germline V gene lookup returns CDR1 WNHNN and CDR2 SYGVQD (reference sequence). The CDR3 protein is CASRREAGNTIYF. Written as DNA, the CDR3 is TGCGCCAGCAGGAGGGAGGCTGGAAACACCATATATTTT.

The V gene is TRBV7-8, the J gene TRBJ2-7, with 8 bases lining up with TRBD1. CDR1 is SGHVS and CDR2 is FQNEAQ in the germline V gene. With V trimmed by 2 bases and J by 0 bases, 3 bases remained unmatched. This CDR3 has 15 residues. The CDR3 DNA reads as TGTGCCAGCAGCTTATCGGACAGGGCCTCCTACGAGCAGTACTTC. This sequence encodes CASSLSDRASYEQYF.

This rearrangement joins TRBV19 to TRBJ2-4, with D possibly being TRBD1 or TRBD2 (5 bases each). Trimming stripped 5 bases from V and 7 bases from J, with 9 bases between. Germline V CDR1 and CDR2: LNHDA, SQIVND (reference sequence). The CDR3 extends over 12 amino acids. The CDR3 nucleotides read TGTGCCAGTAGTGGCAGGGAGAACATTCAGTACTTC. Amino acid sequence: CASSGRENIQYF.

In its sample, this clone was seen once. The chain employs TRBV5-1 and TRBJ2-3; 11 bases align to TRBD2. Trimming at V came to 3 bases and at J to 0 bases, leaving 3 bases not matched to a gene. The CDR3 consists of 16 residues. Germline V gene sequence: CDR1 SGHRS, CDR2 YFSETQ. Here the CDR3 DNA reads TGCGCCAGCAGCTCGGGACTAGCGGAAAGCACAGATACGCAGTATTTT. Protein product: CASSSGLAESTDTQYF.

The V call is TRBV11-2, the J call TRBJ1-2; tentatively, D is TRBD1 (6 bases). The CDR3 length is 15 residues. Germline V gene lookup returns CDR1 SGHAT and CDR2 FQNNGV. V lost 4 bases, J lost 3 bases, and 15 bases lay in between. The CDR3 coding sequence is TGTGCCAGCAGCTCGTTCCAGACAGGCGACTATGGCTACACCTTC. Residues: CASSSFQTGDYGYTF.

This chain connects TRBV7-9 to TRBJ2-1; possibly TRBD2 for D (7 bases). This CDR3 is built from 15 residues. V lost 5 bases to trimming and J lost 2 bases, with 13 bases between them. CDR1 is SEHNR, CDR2 FQNEAQ, per germline (reference sequence). CDR3 bases: TGTGCCAGCAGCGCCCGAGGGGGGGCCTACAATGAGCAGTTCTTC. Its translation: CASSARGGAYNEQFF.

J is TRBJ2-2 and V is TRBV7-9; D is possibly TRBD1 or TRBD2 (5 bases each). Trimming removed 5 bases from V and 5 bases from J, with 15 bases in between. In germline, CDR1 is SEHNR, CDR2 FQNEAQ (reference sequence). The CDR3 length is 15 residues. As DNA, the CDR3 is TGTGCCAGCAGCCAGGGACCCCCGGGTACCGGGGAGCTGTTTTTT. It encodes CASSQGPPGTGELFF.

This sequence joins TRBV18 and TRBJ1-4, with TRBD1 as a possible D gene (6 bases). V was clipped by 0 bases and J by 5 bases, with 10 bases between them. Per germline, CDR1 KGHSH and CDR2 LQKENI. The CDR3 has 15 residues. The CDR3 DNA sequence: TGTGCCAGCTCACCACCAGGGGGGTTCAATGAAAAACTGTTTTTT. Its protein product is CASSPPGGFNEKLFF.

The chain combines TRBV19 with TRBJ1-1; TRBD1 matches 9 bases. This CDR3 is 15 amino acids long. Per germline, CDR1 LNHDA and CDR2 SQIVND (reference sequence). With V trimmed by 5 bases and J by 1 base, 5 bases remained unmatched. CDR3 sequence: CASSLGQGTNTEAFF. Written as DNA, the CDR3 is TGTGCCAGTAGTTTGGGACAGGGAACGAACACTGAAGCTTTCTTT.

The chain couples TRBV5-1 to TRBJ2-5, with 7 nucleotides matching TRBD1. Matching the DNA end better, TRBJ2-7 makes the J call doubtful. The CDR3 is made up of 14 amino acids. Germline lookup yields CDR1 SGHRS and CDR2 YFSETQ. The CDR3 DNA sequence: TGCGCCAGCAGCCCCCGGGACAGCATCTACGAGCAGTACTTC. Translation gives CASSPRDSIYEQYF.

The chain combines TRBV27 with TRBJ2-5, with no clear D. Deletions cut 5 bases from V and 2 bases from J, with 6 bases between. In germline, CDR1 is MNHEY, CDR2 SMNVEV (reference sequence). The CDR3 consists of 12 residues. The CDR3 sequence is CASSPGQETQYF. CDR3 nucleotides: TGTGCCAGCAGTCCCGGACAAGAGACCCAGTACTTC.

This chain joins TRBV19 and TRBJ1-1; D is ambiguous. The CDR3 consists of 15 residues. Per the germline V gene, CDR1 is LNHDA and CDR2 is SQIVND (reference sequence). The germline V and J ends were trimmed by 6 bases and 1 base, with 15 bases remaining between them. The DNA for the CDR3 is TGTGCCAGTAGATCTCGGGCGGACTCGAACACTGAAGCTTTCTTT. This encodes CASRSRADSNTEAFF.

The CDR3 nucleotides are TGCGCCAGCGCAATCCGGGGGGGAACTTCCCGGGAGCAGTTCTTC. Translating gives CASAIRGGTSREQFF. The chain links TRBV5-1 to TRBJ2-1, with TRBD2 matching 8 bases. The CDR3 is 15 residues long. Germline CDR1 and CDR2: SGHRS and YFSETQ. J lost 10 bases, V lost 7 bases, and 16 bases had no gene match.

The chain is built from TRBV9 and TRBJ2-2; 9 positions agree with TRBD1. The junction had 8 bases not matched to a gene; V was cut back by 4 bases and J by 4 bases. Germline V gene data show CDR1 as SGDLS and CDR2 as YYNGEE. The CDR3 is made up of 16 amino acids. The CDR3 region is CASSFRGTGFTGELFF. The CDR3 bases are TGTGCCAGCAGCTTTAGAGGGACAGGGTTCACCGGGGAGCTGTTTTTT.